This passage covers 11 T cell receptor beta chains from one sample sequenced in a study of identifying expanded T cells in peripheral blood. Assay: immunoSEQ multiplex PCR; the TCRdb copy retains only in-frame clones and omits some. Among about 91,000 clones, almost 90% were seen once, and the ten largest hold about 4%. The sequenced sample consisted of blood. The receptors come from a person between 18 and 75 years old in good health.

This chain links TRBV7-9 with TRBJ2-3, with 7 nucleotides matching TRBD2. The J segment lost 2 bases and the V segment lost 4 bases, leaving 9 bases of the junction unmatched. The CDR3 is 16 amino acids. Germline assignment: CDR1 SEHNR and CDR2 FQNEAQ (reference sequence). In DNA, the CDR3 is TGTGCCAGCAGCTCCTTCTTGAGCGGGGACACAGATACGCAGTATTTT. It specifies CASSSFLSGDTDTQYF.

CDR3 DNA: TGTGCCAGCAGCTTGGAGGGTCGAGGATCACCCCTCCACTTT. Translated: CASSLEGRGSPLHF. This sequence joins TRBV5-5 and TRBJ1-6, with D uncertain. The germline CDR1 and CDR2 sequences are SGHKS and YYEKEE (reference sequence). V dropped 0 bases and J dropped 10 bases, with 11 bases sitting between them. This CDR3 region has 14 residues.

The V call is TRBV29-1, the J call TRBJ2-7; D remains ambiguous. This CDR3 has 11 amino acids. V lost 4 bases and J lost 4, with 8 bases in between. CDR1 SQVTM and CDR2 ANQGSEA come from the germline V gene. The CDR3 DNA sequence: TGCAGCGTTGTGTGGTTATACGAGCAGTACTTC. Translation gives CSVVWLYEQYF.

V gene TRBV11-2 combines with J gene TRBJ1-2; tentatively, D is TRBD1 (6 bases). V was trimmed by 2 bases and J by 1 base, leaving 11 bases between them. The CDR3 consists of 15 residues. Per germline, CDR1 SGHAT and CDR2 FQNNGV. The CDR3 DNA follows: TGTGCCAGCAGCTTACGCAGGGGCTTTAACTATGGCTACACCTTC. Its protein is CASSLRRGFNYGYTF.

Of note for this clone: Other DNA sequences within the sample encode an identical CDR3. The CDR3 DNA follows: TGTGCCAGCAGCGGGGGGGCTGAAGCTTTCTTT. Translating gives CASSGGAEAFF. The genes are TRBV9 and TRBJ1-1, with D perhaps matching TRBD1 (5 bases). CDR1 and CDR2 (germline): SGDLS, YYNGEE. The V end lost 3 bases, the J end lost 6 bases, and 6 bases lay between the germline ends. The CDR3 has 11 amino acids.

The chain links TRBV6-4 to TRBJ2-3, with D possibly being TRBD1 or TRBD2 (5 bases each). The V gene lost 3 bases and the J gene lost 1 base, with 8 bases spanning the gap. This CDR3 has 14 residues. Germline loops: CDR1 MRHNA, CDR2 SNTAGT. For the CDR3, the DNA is TGTGCCAGCAGTGAGACGGGGCGCACAGATACGCAGTATTTT. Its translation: CASSETGRTDTQYF.

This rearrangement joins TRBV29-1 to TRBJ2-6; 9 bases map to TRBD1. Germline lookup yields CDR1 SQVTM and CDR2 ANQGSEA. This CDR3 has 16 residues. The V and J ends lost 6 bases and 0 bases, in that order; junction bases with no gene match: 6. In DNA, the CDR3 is TGCAGCGTGTGGACAGGGGCGAACTCTGGGGCCAACGTCCTGACTTTC. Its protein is CSVWTGANSGANVLTF.

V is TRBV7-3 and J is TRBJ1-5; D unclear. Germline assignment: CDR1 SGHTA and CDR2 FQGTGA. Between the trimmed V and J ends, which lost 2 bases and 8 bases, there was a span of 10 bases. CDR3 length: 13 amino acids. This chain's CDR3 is CASSLGSGKPQHF. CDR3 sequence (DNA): TGTGCCAGCAGCTTAGGCTCCGGGAAGCCCCAGCATTTT. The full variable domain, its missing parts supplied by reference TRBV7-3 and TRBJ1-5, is GAGVSQTPSNKVTEKGKYVELRCDPISGHTALYWYRQSLGQGPEFLIYFQGTGAADDSGLPNDRFFAVRPEGSVSTLKIQRTERGDSAVYLCASSLGSGKPQHFGDGTRLSIL.

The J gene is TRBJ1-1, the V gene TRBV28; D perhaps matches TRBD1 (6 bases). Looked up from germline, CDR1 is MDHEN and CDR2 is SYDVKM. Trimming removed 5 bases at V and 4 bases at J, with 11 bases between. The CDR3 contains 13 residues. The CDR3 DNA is TGTGCCAGCAGTGGCGGGGGGCTCACTGAAGCTTTCTTT. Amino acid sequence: CASSGGGLTEAFF.

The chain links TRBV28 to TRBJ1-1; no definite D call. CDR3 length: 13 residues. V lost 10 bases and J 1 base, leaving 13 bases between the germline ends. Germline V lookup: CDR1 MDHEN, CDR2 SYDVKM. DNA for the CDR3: TGTGCCACGTTAATTCAAGGGAACACTGAAGCTTTCTTT. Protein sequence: CATLIQGNTEAFF.

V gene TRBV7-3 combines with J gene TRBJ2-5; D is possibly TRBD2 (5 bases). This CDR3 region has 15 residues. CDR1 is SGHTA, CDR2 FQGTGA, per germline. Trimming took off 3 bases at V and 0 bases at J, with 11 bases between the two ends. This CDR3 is CASSFFRGYQETQYF. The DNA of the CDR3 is TGTGCCAGCAGCTTTTTTCGAGGGTACCAAGAGACCCAGTACTTC.